A single sample gave rise to the 3 T cell receptor beta chains below, sequenced in a study of blood T cell repertoires in COVID-19. Some clones are missing from TCRdb's copy, which holds only in-frame ones; the method was immunoSEQ multiplex PCR. This table holds about 140,000 clones, more than 75% found once. What was sequenced was peripheral blood. Source of these receptors: a man older than 75 with acute or convalescent COVID-19.

The gene calls are TRBV5-1 and TRBJ1-2; 7 nucleotides align to TRBD1. The junction had 3 bases not matched to a gene; V was cut back by 2 bases and J by 2 bases. Germline CDR1 is SGHRS and CDR2 is YFSETQ. The CDR3 consists of 14 residues. The CDR3 region is CASSLETGNYGYTF. The CDR3 DNA follows: TGCGCCAGCAGCTTAGAGACAGGGAACTATGGCTACACCTTC.

The chain couples TRBV5-1 to TRBJ2-2; possible D gene TRBD2, 5 bases. V was trimmed by 4 bases and J by 3 bases, leaving 10 bases between them. The CDR3 is made up of 14 amino acids. Germline V gene sequence: CDR1 SGHRS, CDR2 YFSETQ. The CDR3 protein is CASSILSDTGELFF. CDR3 nucleotide sequence: TGCGCCAGCAGCATTCTTAGCGACACCGGGGAGCTGTTTTTT.

In its sample, this clone was seen many times. The CDR3: CASSRGNEQFF. CDR3 coding DNA: TGTGCCAGCAGCCGGGGAAATGAGCAGTTCTTC. The rearrangement uses TRBV11-2 and TRBJ2-1, with D possibly being TRBD2 (5 bases). The CDR3 has 11 residues. From germline, CDR1 is SGHAT and CDR2 FQNNGV. The V end was cut by 5 bases, the J end by 7 bases, with 6 bases between.